Below are 18 T cell receptor beta chains sequenced from a single sample in a study of OX40 agonist ivuxolimab in advanced cancers. The data were produced by immunoSEQ multiplex PCR, yet TCRdb's version contains in-frame clones alone and is incomplete. Of roughly 17,000 clones listed, around 80% are singletons. Material: CD4+ or CD8+ T cells sorted from blood, obtained in a trial of the OX40 agonist ivuxolimab. These receptors came from an adult with an advanced solid tumor such as melanoma, head and neck, liver or kidney cancer.

This clone is medium-sized within its sample. The rearrangement uses TRBV30 and TRBJ1-1; 7 nucleotides align to TRBD1. The germline gives CDR1 GTSNPN, CDR2 SVGIG (reference sequence). The V and J ends lost 5 bases and 5 bases, in that order; junction bases with no gene match: 8. The CDR3 contains 13 residues. The CDR3 DNA reads as TGTGCCTGGGAGGGACAGCGATCAACTGAAGCTTTCTTT. Translated: CAWEGQRSTEAFF.

V usage is TRBV11-2 and J usage is TRBJ2-3; D not resolved. CDR3 length equals 15 residues. The ends were cut back, 2 bases at V and 0 bases at J, with 9 bases in the middle. The germline gives CDR1 SGHAT, CDR2 FQNNGV. The CDR3: CASSLQSSSTDTQYF. The CDR3 DNA sequence: TGTGCCAGCAGCTTACAGAGTTCTAGCACAGATACGCAGTATTTT. Variable domain in full (rest from reference TRBV11-2 and TRBJ2-3): EAGVAQSPRYKIIEKRQSVAFWCNPISGHATLYWYQQILGQGPKLLIQFQNNGVVDDSQLPKDRFSAERLKGVDSTLKIQPAKLEDSAVYLCASSLQSSSTDTQYFGPGTRLTVL.

This clone was counted once. J is TRBJ2-2 and V is TRBV6-5; a weak D match, TRBD2 (6 bases). CDR1 is MNHEY, CDR2 SVGAGI, per germline. The CDR3 totals 13 residues. Trimming left V 6 bases short and J 6 bases short, with 11 bases between. Written as DNA, the CDR3 is TGTGCCAGCAGGCTGACTAGTTCCGGGGAGCTGTTTTTT. Translated: CASRLTSSGELFF.

This clone was found once. This rearrangement joins TRBV5-6 to TRBJ2-1, with 12 bases aligning to TRBD2. With V trimmed by 0 bases and J by 7 bases, 5 bases remained unmatched. The V gene's germline CDR1 is SGHDT and CDR2 YYEEEE. The CDR3 has 16 residues. DNA for the CDR3: TGTGCCAGCAGCTTGGGACTAGCGGGAGTTGGTAATGAGCAGTTCTTC. Translation gives CASSLGLAGVGNEQFF.

The chain combines TRBV15 with TRBJ1-1; D gene unclear. The germline V gene has CDR1 LNHNV and CDR2 YYDKDF (reference sequence). The V end was cut by 0 bases, the J end by 5 bases, with 16 bases between. This CDR3 spans 16 amino acids. Written as DNA, the CDR3 is TGTGCCACCAGCAGAGATCTGAGCGGGTGGGAGACTGAAGCTTTCTTT. This sequence encodes CATSRDLSGWETEAFF.

The sample holds a few counts of this clone. V gene TRBV19 combines with J gene TRBJ1-2; TRBD1 matches at 12 bases. Germline-derived CDR1 and CDR2 are LNHDA and SQIVND (reference sequence). V trimming: 5 bases; J trimming: 2 bases; junction bases outside the gene matches: 12. This CDR3 comprises 18 residues. This CDR3 reads CASSLLPGQGAENYGYTF. CDR3 DNA: TGTGCCAGTAGTCTCCTCCCGGGACAGGGGGCCGAGAACTATGGCTACACCTTC.

J is TRBJ1-6 and V is TRBV14; 8 nucleotides line up with TRBD1. Germline loops: CDR1 SGHDN, CDR2 FVKESK. The CDR3 contains 17 residues. Trimming at V came to 1 base and at J to 7 bases, leaving 9 bases not matched to a gene. Written as DNA, the CDR3 is TGTGCCAGCAGCCAAGGATTCCAGGGGGCTCGAAATTCACCCCTCCACTTT. Encoded protein: CASSQGFQGARNSPLHF.

The chain combines TRBV28 with TRBJ2-1; no firm D call. From germline, CDR1 is MDHEN and CDR2 SYDVKM. With 7 bases removed from V and 3 bases from J, the gap between germline ends came to 25 bases. The CDR3 contains 18 residues. The CDR3 region has the DNA TGTGCCAGCATCCCCGTAGGGCCGGCAGGTCCCAACTACAATGAGCAGTTCTTC. It encodes CASIPVGPAGPNYNEQFF.

The V and J genes are TRBV2 and TRBJ1-1; D is unresolved. Deletions cut 4 bases from V and 0 bases from J, with 9 bases between. CDR3 length: 14 amino acids. Germline V gene sequence: CDR1 SNHLY, CDR2 FYNNEI. The CDR3 is CASSGSSLNTEAFF. In nucleotides, the CDR3 is TGTGCCAGCAGTGGATCTAGTTTGAACACTGAAGCTTTCTTT.

This clone was seen once. This chain links TRBV28 with TRBJ2-5, with D unresolved. The V end was cut by 5 bases, the J end by 4 bases, with 14 bases between. Germline CDR1 is MDHEN and CDR2 is SYDVKM. The CDR3 totals 14 residues. In DNA form, the CDR3 reads TGTGCCAGCAGTCCTACTTGGGGATCAGAGACCCAGTACTTC. Its translation: CASSPTWGSETQYF.

This clone was detected once. V is TRBV13 and J is TRBJ1-2, with D unresolved. This CDR3 is built from 15 residues. V was trimmed by 2 bases and J by 5 bases, leaving 15 bases between them. Germline assignment: CDR1 PRHDT and CDR2 FYEKMQ (reference sequence). The CDR3 sequence is CASSLFGSGGYGYTF. The DNA of the CDR3 is TGTGCCAGCAGCTTATTCGGGTCGGGAGGGTATGGCTACACCTTC.

The J gene is TRBJ2-7, the V gene TRBV7-6, with D possibly being TRBD2 (6 bases). Trimming took off 4 bases at V and 4 bases at J, with 17 bases between the two ends. Per the germline V gene, CDR1 is SGHVS and CDR2 is FNYEAQ. This CDR3 has 15 amino acids. The CDR3 coding sequence is TGTGCCAGCAGCTACCTGGAGGGAAGGGGATACGAGCAGTACTTC. It is translated as CASSYLEGRGYEQYF.

This clone was observed a handful of times. This chain joins TRBV4-1 and TRBJ1-1, with 7 bases lining up with TRBD1. The CDR3 is 13 amino acids. Losses at the gene ends were 4 bases for V and 8 bases for J; bases not matched to a gene: 7. Germline CDR1 and CDR2: MGHRA and YSYEKL. CDR3 nucleotide sequence: TGCGCCAGCAGCCCGACCGGGACAGTGGAAGCTTTCTTT. Protein sequence: CASSPTGTVEAFF.

This chain connects TRBV10-1 to TRBJ2-3; D uncertain. The V gene's germline CDR1 is WNHNN and CDR2 SYGVQD (reference sequence). Trimming left V 3 bases short and J 4 bases short, with 5 bases between. The CDR3 runs 12 residues. The CDR3 protein is CASSDWSDTQYF. CDR3 bases: TGCGCCAGCAGTGACTGGTCAGATACGCAGTATTTT.

The chain combines TRBV7-9 with TRBJ2-7; 8 bases are shared with TRBD2. Germline CDR1 and CDR2: SEHNR and FQNEAQ (reference sequence). J gave up 0 bases and V 5 bases, and 15 bases lay outside the gene matches. The CDR3 has 18 amino acids. CDR3 in DNA: TGTGCCAGCAGCCCTATAGGAAGCGGGGGTACTCTCTCCTACGAGCAGTACTTC. This gives the protein CASSPIGSGGTLSYEQYF.

The chain combines TRBV5-6 with TRBJ1-1; D possibly corresponds to TRBD1 (6 bases). Germline V gives CDR1 SGHDT, CDR2 YYEEEE. Trimming removed 0 bases from V and 0 bases from J, with 9 bases in between. The CDR3 runs to 15 residues. The CDR3 DNA reads TGTGCCAGCAGCTTGGAGGGACACCTGAACACTGAAGCTTTCTTT. It yields the protein CASSLEGHLNTEAFF.

The J gene is TRBJ2-1, the V gene TRBV2; D unresolved. CDR3 size: 11 residues. Germline lookup yields CDR1 SNHLY and CDR2 FYNNEI. The V end lost 4 bases, the J end lost 10 bases, and 8 bases lay between the germline ends. The CDR3 here is CASSGALEQFF. The CDR3 DNA is TGTGCCAGCAGTGGGGCGCTAGAGCAGTTCTTC.

This clone was recorded a few times. The chain is built from TRBV10-3 and TRBJ2-7; 8 bases are a match to TRBD2. The germline V gene encodes CDR1 ENHRY and CDR2 SYGVKD. With V trimmed by 2 bases and J by 4 bases, 16 bases remained unmatched. The length of the CDR3 is 18 residues. CDR3 residues: CAISEPARMVAGSYEQYF. In DNA form, the CDR3 reads TGTGCCATCAGTGAGCCCGCCCGGATGGTAGCGGGGAGTTACGAGCAGTACTTC.